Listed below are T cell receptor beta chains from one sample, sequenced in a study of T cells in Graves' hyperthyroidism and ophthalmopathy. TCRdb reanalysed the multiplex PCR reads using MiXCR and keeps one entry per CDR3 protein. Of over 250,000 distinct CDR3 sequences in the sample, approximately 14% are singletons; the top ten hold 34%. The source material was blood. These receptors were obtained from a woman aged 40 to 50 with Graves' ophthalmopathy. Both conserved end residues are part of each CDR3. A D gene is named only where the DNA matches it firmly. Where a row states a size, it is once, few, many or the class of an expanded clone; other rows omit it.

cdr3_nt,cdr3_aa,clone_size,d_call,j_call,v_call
TGTGCCAGCAGCTTACGCTGGCTGGACACCATATATTTT,CASSLRWLDTIYF,few,-,TRBJ1-3,TRBV13
TGTGCCAGCAGTGAATGGGGGCGCGGGTTCTTC,CASSEWGRGFF,many,-,TRBJ2-1,TRBV6-1
TGCAGTGCCCGGGACAGGGGGTACGAGCAGTACTTC,CSARDRGYEQYF,-,TRBD1,TRBJ2-7,TRBV20-1
TGTGCCAGCGGGGACCGGACCAACACTGAAGCTTTCTTT,CASGDRTNTEAFF,many,-,TRBJ1-1,TRBV2
TGTGCCAGCACCAACTACCAGGGTGGGGAAAAACTGTTTTTT,CASTNYQGGEKLFF,many,-,TRBJ1-4,TRBV27
TGTGCCAGCACCCGGACCTACCAAGAGACCCAGTACTTC,CASTRTYQETQYF,-,-,TRBJ2-5,TRBV7-2
TGCAGCGTTGCGATGGGGACTAATGAAAAACTGTTTTTT,CSVAMGTNEKLFF,-,-,TRBJ1-4,TRBV29-1
TGTGCCAGCAGTTTAGTGGGTACGGGGAACTATGGCTACACCTTC,CASSLVGTGNYGYTF,many,-,TRBJ1-2,TRBV28
TGTGCCAGCAGTTCCCTAGCGGGAGGGGTAGATACGCAGTATTTT,CASSSLAGGVDTQYF,many,TRBD2,TRBJ2-3,TRBV27
TGTGCCAGCAGGAGACAGGCGTGGGATGAGCAGTTCTTC,CASRRQAWDEQFF,many,-,TRBJ2-1,TRBV12-3/TRBV12-4
TGTGCCAGCAGTAGGACTAGCGGGCCCTCCTACGAGCAGTACTTC,CASSRTSGPSYEQYF,many,TRBD2,TRBJ2-7,TRBV28
TGTGCCACCAGCCTACAGGGGGCTACTACTGAAGCTTTCTTT,CATSLQGATTEAFF,many,TRBD1,TRBJ1-1,TRBV15
TGTGCCAGCAGAACACCAGTGGGAAACACCATATATTTT,CASRTPVGNTIYF,-,-,TRBJ1-3,TRBV6-1
TGTGCCAGCAAAATGGGCTCGGGCTCCTACAATGAGCAGTTCTTC,CASKMGSGSYNEQFF,-,-,TRBJ2-1,TRBV5-5
TGTGCCAGCAGCGCGACCGGGACAGGGTTATCCAATGAGCAGTTCTTC,CASSATGTGLSNEQFF,many,TRBD1,TRBJ2-1,TRBV7-9
TGCAGTGCCTGGGAAGGCGGGGAGTATTCACCCCTCCACTTT,CSAWEGGEYSPLHF,few,-,TRBJ1-6,TRBV20-1
TGCAGTGCTAGAGATCGGACAGTCGGTACCGGGGAGCTGTTTTTT,CSARDRTVGTGELFF,few,-,TRBJ2-2,TRBV20-1
TGTGCCATCAGTGAAAAACTAGCGGAAACCTACGAGCAGTACTTC,CAISEKLAETYEQYF,many,TRBD2,TRBJ2-7,TRBV10-3
TGTGCCAGCAGCCAGAGCTCGCTAGCGGGGGGGATTCAGTTCTTC,CASSQSSLAGGIQFF,-,TRBD2,TRBJ2-1,TRBV4-2
TGTGCCAGCAAAGTCCGCGTAGGGGGCTATGGCTACACCTTC,CASKVRVGGYGYTF,many,-,TRBJ1-2,TRBV12-3/TRBV12-4
TGTGCCAGTAGTAGCAAAGGGGGTATTAGCAATCAGCCCCAGCATTTT,CASSSKGGISNQPQHF,many,-,TRBJ1-5,TRBV19
TGTGCCATCAGTGGAGGACTTGAAGCTTTCTTT,CAISGGLEAFF,many,-,TRBJ1-1,TRBV10-3
TGCAGCGTTGTGGTTCAGGGAAGTCCCCAGTACTTC,CSVVVQGSPQYF,many,-,TRBJ2-5,TRBV29-1
TGTGCCAGCAGTCGAACCGGGGACGAGCAGTACTTC,CASSRTGDEQYF,-,-,TRBJ2-7,TRBV27
TGCAGTGCCCACGGCTCGGCACTAGCGGCCGGAGATACGCAGTATTTT,CSAHGSALAAGDTQYF,many,TRBD2,TRBJ2-3,TRBV20-1
TGCAGTGCTAGAGAGAACCCTACCGGGGGCGGGGGGAATCAGCCCCAGCATTTT,CSARENPTGGGGNQPQHF,few,-,TRBJ1-5,TRBV20-1
TGCAGCACCAAGACAGGGGATACGCAGTATTTT,CSTKTGDTQYF,few,TRBD1,TRBJ2-3,TRBV29-1